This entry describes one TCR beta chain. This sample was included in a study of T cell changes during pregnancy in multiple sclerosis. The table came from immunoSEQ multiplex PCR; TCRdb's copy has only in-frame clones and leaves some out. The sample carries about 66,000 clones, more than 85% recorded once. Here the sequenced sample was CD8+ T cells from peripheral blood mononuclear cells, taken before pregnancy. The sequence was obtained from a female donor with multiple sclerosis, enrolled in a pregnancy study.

The CDR3 DNA reads as TGTGCCACCAGCCCAACAGGGGGCGCGGGGACTAACCATTTT. It encodes CATSPTGGAGTNHF. J is TRBJ1-5 and V is TRBV15, with 9 positions matching TRBD1. V trimming: 5 bases; J trimming: 16 bases; junction bases outside the gene matches: 15. Germline CDR1 reads LNHNV; CDR2 reads YYDKDF (reference sequence). This CDR3 is built from 14 residues.